These T cell receptor beta chains were read from a single sample in a study of blood T cell repertoires in COVID-19. The repertoire was sequenced with immunoSEQ multiplex PCR; TCRdb's copy has only in-frame clones and lacks some. Seen here are 250,000 to 300,000 clones, about nine tenths observed once, and the top ten hold 1.5% to 2%. The specimen was PBMCs or T cells enriched from blood (not recorded which). The receptors stem from a woman aged 40 to 49 who had recovered from COVID-19. The CDR3 runs from the conserved cysteine through the conserved F or W. D genes are given only for firm matches. Clone size is shown for a subset of rows, as once, few, many or a class of expanded clone.

CDR3nt: TGCGCCAGCAACGTACGACAGGGGAGTTATGGCTACACCTTC
CDR3aa: CASNVRQGSYGYTF
j_gene: TRBJ1-2
d_gene: TRBD1
v_gene: TRBV5-1
abundance: .

CDR3nt: TGTGCCAGCAGCGCAAATCGAGGGCCCCACGTCCTGACTTTC
CDR3aa: CASSANRGPHVLTF
j_gene: TRBJ2-6
d_gene: .
v_gene: TRBV11-1
abundance: .

CDR3nt: TGTGCCAGCAGTTTAACTAGCTCCTACGAGCAGTACTTC
CDR3aa: CASSLTSSYEQYF
j_gene: TRBJ2-7
d_gene: .
v_gene: TRBV6-6
abundance: .

CDR3nt: TGTGCCAGCAGCCACCTGACAGGAAACTATGGCTACACCTTC
CDR3aa: CASSHLTGNYGYTF
j_gene: TRBJ1-2
d_gene: .
v_gene: TRBV3-1/TRBV3-2
abundance: few

CDR3nt: TGTGCCAGCAGGTCCGGGACAGCTAGCAATCAGCCCCAGCATTTT
CDR3aa: CASRSGTASNQPQHF
j_gene: TRBJ1-5
d_gene: TRBD1
v_gene: TRBV2
abundance: .

CDR3nt: TGTGCCAGCGAGAAGGGGCTTACGGTGGGGAACACTGAAGCTTTCTTT
CDR3aa: CASEKGLTVGNTEAFF
j_gene: TRBJ1-1
d_gene: .
v_gene: TRBV2
abundance: .

CDR3nt: TGTGCCAGCAGTTCGGGGACAGGGATGGGCACTGAAGCTTTCTTT
CDR3aa: CASSSGTGMGTEAFF
j_gene: TRBJ1-1
d_gene: TRBD1
v_gene: TRBV28
abundance: .

CDR3nt: TGTGCCAGCAGCTCCAGACCGGGACTAGCATCTTCCAATGAGCAGTTCTTC
CDR3aa: CASSSRPGLASSNEQFF
j_gene: TRBJ2-1
d_gene: TRBD2
v_gene: TRBV7-9
abundance: once

CDR3nt: TGCAGCGTTCAGGGGAACTATGGCTACACCTTC
CDR3aa: CSVQGNYGYTF
j_gene: TRBJ1-2
d_gene: .
v_gene: TRBV29-1
abundance: .

CDR3nt: TGTGCCAGCAGCCAAGATCTAGACAGGCAGGTAGTCACTGAAGCTTTCTTT
CDR3aa: CASSQDLDRQVVTEAFF
j_gene: TRBJ1-1
d_gene: .
v_gene: TRBV4-2
abundance: once

CDR3nt: TGCGCCAGCAGCTTCCGGGACAGGGGTGTCGATGAGCAGTTCTTC
CDR3aa: CASSFRDRGVDEQFF
j_gene: TRBJ2-1
d_gene: TRBD1
v_gene: TRBV4-3
abundance: .

CDR3nt: TGTGCCAGCAGCCAAAGACAGTCCACAGATACGCAGTATTTT
CDR3aa: CASSQRQSTDTQYF
j_gene: TRBJ2-3
d_gene: .
v_gene: TRBV3-1/TRBV3-2
abundance: .

CDR3nt: TGTGCCAGTAGTATAGCTGGCGGGGGGGCCCGGGATGAGCAGTTCTTC
CDR3aa: CASSIAGGGARDEQFF
j_gene: TRBJ2-1
d_gene: TRBD2
v_gene: TRBV19
abundance: .

CDR3nt: TGTGCCAGCAGCTTAGCGGGAGGACAGGGACGCCTCTCTGGAAACACCATATATTTT
CDR3aa: CASSLAGGQGRLSGNTIYF
j_gene: TRBJ1-3
d_gene: TRBD1
v_gene: TRBV7-2
abundance: few